This TCR beta chain was recorded in a study of blood T cell repertoires in COVID-19. In the authors' workflow: It was from reference gene primer amplification that nucleated cell counts were estimated. Using immunoSEQ multiplex PCR, the repertoire was profiled, and TCRdb retains in-frame clones only, with some absent. Clone size and the V and J calls come from that table; the DNA yielded D and trimming. The repertoire holds around 500,000 clones, with about nine tenths as singletons. Trimming took off 1 base at V and 1 base at J, with 7 bases between the two ends. CDR3 length equals 14 residues. The germline V gene has CDR1 LGHNA and CDR2 YNFKEQ. This clone was recorded once.

The chain recombines TRBV4-2 with TRBJ2-5; TRBD1 might be the D (5 bases). The TCR was taken from a woman aged 60 to 75 who had recovered from COVID-19. The sequenced sample consisted of PBMCs or T cells enriched from blood (not recorded which). The CDR3, as DNA: TGTGCCAGCAGCCAAGTTGACAGCCAAGAGACCCAGTACTTC. Translating it yields CASSQVDSQETQYF.